This is a list of T cell receptor beta chains from one sample in a study of read filtering for tumor transcriptome and immune sequencing. TCRdb itself ran the reads through MiXCR, one entry per CDR3 protein. There are approximately 62,000 distinct CDR3 sequences in the sample; roughly 18% occur only once, and approximately 10% lies in the top ten. The sequencing input was a population of CD138-negative cells sorted from bone marrow. Receptors were obtained from a donor at least 40 years old with multiple myeloma. Each CDR3 is given with its conserved first and last residue. A D gene is named only where the DNA matches it firmly. Rows give clone size only sometimes, using once, few, many, or a class for an expanded clone.

abundance	d_gene	v_gene	j_gene	CDR3nt	CDR3aa
many	-	TRBV7-2	TRBJ2-7	TGTGCCAGCAGCTATTTCGACAGCTACGAGCAGTACTTC	CASSYFDSYEQYF
many	TRBD1	TRBV28	TRBJ2-5	TGTGCCAGCAGACCCCGACCGGGACAGACGAGTCAAGAGACCCAGTACTTC	CASRPRPGQTSQETQYF
few	-	TRBV19	TRBJ2-7	TGTGCCAGTAGTAAGAGCTACGAGCAGTACTTC	CASSKSYEQYF
-	-	TRBV20-1	TRBJ2-3	TGCAGTGCTAAACCGTCGACAGATACGCAGTATTTT	CSAKPSTDTQYF
many	-	TRBV6-1	TRBJ2-2	TGTGCCACCGCCGGGACTCTCTCGGCGGGGGAGCTGTTTTTT	CATAGTLSAGELFF
few	-	TRBV3-1	TRBJ1-5	TGTGCCAGCAGCCAAGACAAGAATCAGCCCCAGCATTTT	CASSQDKNQPQHF
many	-	TRBV28	TRBJ1-1	TGTGCCAGCAGTCTTTGGGACCTACGGCTGGCGGACACTGAAGCTTTCTTT	CASSLWDLRLADTEAFF
-	-	TRBV4-1	TRBJ2-3	TGCTCTAGCAGCCAAGTACTAGGAACGCAGTATTTT	CSSSQVLGTQYF
many	TRBD2	TRBV29-1	TRBJ2-7	TGCAGCGGCAGACTAGCGGGACTGGGGGAGCAGTACTTC	CSGRLAGLGEQYF
many	TRBD1	TRBV6-6	TRBJ2-1	TGTGCCACCCGAGAGGGGGCGGCTTACAATGAGCAGTTCTTC	CATREGAAYNEQFF
many	-	TRBV6-6	TRBJ2-2	TGTGCCAGCAGTTACTCTCAGGCTACCGGGGAGCTGTTTTTT	CASSYSQATGELFF
many	-	TRBV14	TRBJ2-5	TGTGCCAGCAGCCAAGATTTAGGAGGGGTCAAGGCCCAGTACTTC	CASSQDLGGVKAQYF
many	TRBD1	TRBV6-6	TRBJ1-1	TGTGCCAGCAGTCCGAACAGGGGGCGGGGCACTGAAGCTTTCTTT	CASSPNRGRGTEAFF
many	TRBD2	TRBV3-1	TRBJ2-1	TGTGCCAGCAGCCAAGAGGCTAGCGGGAGGCTTTGGGAGAATGAGCAGTTCTTC	CASSQEASGRLWENEQFF
-	-	TRBV5-1	TRBJ2-3	TGCGCCAGCAGCTTGGCAGGGAGCGCAGATACGCGGTATTTT	CASSLAGSADTRYF